A selection of T cell receptor beta chains follows, all from one sample in a study of OX40 agonist ivuxolimab in advanced cancers. The assay was immunoSEQ multiplex PCR, and TCRdb's table has in-frame clones only and misses some. The table records some 87,000 clones, roughly 91% of them present only once. The sample here was CD4+ or CD8+ T cells sorted from blood, taken in a trial of the OX40 agonist ivuxolimab. The receptor source for this set is an adult with an advanced solid tumor such as melanoma, head and neck, liver or kidney cancer. The conserved cysteine and the conserved F or W are not part of the CDR3 here. Fields, in order: V gene, CDR3 length, CDR3 protein.

v_gene: TRBV6-5; len: 13; CDR3aa: ASRRDRDANEKLF
v_gene: TRBV19; len: 11; CDR3aa: ASSTTLNTEAF
v_gene: TRBV18; len: 10; CDR3aa: ASSLGDGEQY
v_gene: TRBV28; len: 11; CDR3aa: ASSPGVDSPLH
v_gene: TRBV29-1; len: 11; CDR3aa: SAMDRSDYEQY
v_gene: TRBV11-3; len: 12; CDR3aa: ASTATGNGNTIY
v_gene: TRBV11-2; len: 12; CDR3aa: ASSSRLTGNTIY
v_gene: TRBV2; len: 12; CDR3aa: ASSGGQGNQPQH
v_gene: TRBV28; len: 12; CDR3aa: ASSKQGAGETQY
v_gene: TRBV28; len: 15; CDR3aa: ASSLRLAGGSSYEQY
v_gene: TRBV28; len: 13; CDR3aa: ASSPPGAMGDTQY
v_gene: TRBV28; len: 16; CDR3aa: ASSPYPNSGTSTDTQY
v_gene: TRBV7-3; len: 13; CDR3aa: ASSSGTRYQETQY
v_gene: TRBV6-6; len: 11; CDR3aa: ASKRDGSYEQY
v_gene: TRBV28; len: 14; CDR3aa: ASSSGGSYSNQPQH
v_gene: TRBV7-2; len: 15; CDR3aa: ASSTSGSPLYTDTQY
v_gene: TRBV19; len: 14; CDR3aa: ASSRTGTGGTHEQY
v_gene: TRBV4-2; len: 15; CDR3aa: ASSQGEQGRSNTEAF
v_gene: TRBV6-5; len: 12; CDR3aa: ASSYSAQQETQY
v_gene: TRBV28; len: 14; CDR3aa: ASSFPPSRSNQPQH
v_gene: TRBV5-6; len: 14; CDR3aa: ASSSLGSQGTYEQY
v_gene: TRBV11-3; len: 9; CDR3aa: ASSPSDTQY
v_gene: TRBV27; len: 15; CDR3aa: ASSLKFRGRKNTEAF
v_gene: TRBV7-8; len: 16; CDR3aa: ASSPTGGGFSGANVLT
v_gene: TRBV4-3; len: 12; CDR3aa: ASSPGTGSNEQY
v_gene: TRBV2; len: 12; CDR3aa: ASSATVVQETQY
v_gene: TRBV7-2; len: 10; CDR3aa: ASSLYGNTIY
v_gene: TRBV10-3; len: 14; CDR3aa: AISPRAGANTGELF
v_gene: TRBV11-2; len: 14; CDR3aa: ASRGTSGSYSGELF
v_gene: TRBV30; len: 15; CDR3aa: AREEGDRGTMNTEAF
v_gene: TRBV12-5; len: 16; CDR3aa: ASGLYASPQARNTEAF
v_gene: TRBV2; len: 12; CDR3aa: ASSVRTGSTEAF
v_gene: TRBV5-6; len: 13; CDR3aa: ASSLTSGGLGKQY
v_gene: TRBV11-2; len: 15; CDR3aa: ASSLAGLAGGSGEQF
v_gene: TRBV2; len: 11; CDR3aa: ASTVGTGGEQY
v_gene: TRBV15; len: 16; CDR3aa: ATRALSGNLGGLYEQY
v_gene: TRBV11-3; len: 14; CDR3aa: ASSRGPRGVYNEQF
v_gene: TRBV11-2; len: 14; CDR3aa: ASSLGVSDSHYEQY
v_gene: TRBV7-3; len: 13; CDR3aa: ASSSGGVPNTEAF
v_gene: TRBV30; len: 9; CDR3aa: AWSNKHEQF
v_gene: TRBV27; len: 13; CDR3aa: ASMGAVTANYEQY
v_gene: TRBV28; len: 17; CDR3aa: ASSLSPLRAGGRNQPQH
v_gene: TRBV7-3; len: 12; CDR3aa: ASSRPGAVDTQY
v_gene: TRBV4-3; len: 15; CDR3aa: ASSRRFGDYSTDTQY
v_gene: TRBV7-6; len: 11; CDR3aa: ASSRTANTEAF
v_gene: TRBV6-6; len: 12; CDR3aa: ASATGTYDNEQF
v_gene: TRBV6-1; len: 12; CDR3aa: ASSESTGQNIQY
v_gene: TRBV7-9; len: 13; CDR3aa: ASSQGEGIYTEAF
v_gene: TRBV5-1; len: 13; CDR3aa: ASSSGLAGVDTQY
v_gene: TRBV7-2; len: 14; CDR3aa: ASSPTGGGVDTEAF
v_gene: TRBV7-6; len: 14; CDR3aa: ASSLAAPEVTDTQY
v_gene: TRBV7-3; len: 14; CDR3aa: ASSLTGQASTDTQY
v_gene: TRBV7-3; len: 12; CDR3aa: ASSRRSGDYEQY
v_gene: TRBV7-3; len: 11; CDR3aa: ASSSESNTEAF